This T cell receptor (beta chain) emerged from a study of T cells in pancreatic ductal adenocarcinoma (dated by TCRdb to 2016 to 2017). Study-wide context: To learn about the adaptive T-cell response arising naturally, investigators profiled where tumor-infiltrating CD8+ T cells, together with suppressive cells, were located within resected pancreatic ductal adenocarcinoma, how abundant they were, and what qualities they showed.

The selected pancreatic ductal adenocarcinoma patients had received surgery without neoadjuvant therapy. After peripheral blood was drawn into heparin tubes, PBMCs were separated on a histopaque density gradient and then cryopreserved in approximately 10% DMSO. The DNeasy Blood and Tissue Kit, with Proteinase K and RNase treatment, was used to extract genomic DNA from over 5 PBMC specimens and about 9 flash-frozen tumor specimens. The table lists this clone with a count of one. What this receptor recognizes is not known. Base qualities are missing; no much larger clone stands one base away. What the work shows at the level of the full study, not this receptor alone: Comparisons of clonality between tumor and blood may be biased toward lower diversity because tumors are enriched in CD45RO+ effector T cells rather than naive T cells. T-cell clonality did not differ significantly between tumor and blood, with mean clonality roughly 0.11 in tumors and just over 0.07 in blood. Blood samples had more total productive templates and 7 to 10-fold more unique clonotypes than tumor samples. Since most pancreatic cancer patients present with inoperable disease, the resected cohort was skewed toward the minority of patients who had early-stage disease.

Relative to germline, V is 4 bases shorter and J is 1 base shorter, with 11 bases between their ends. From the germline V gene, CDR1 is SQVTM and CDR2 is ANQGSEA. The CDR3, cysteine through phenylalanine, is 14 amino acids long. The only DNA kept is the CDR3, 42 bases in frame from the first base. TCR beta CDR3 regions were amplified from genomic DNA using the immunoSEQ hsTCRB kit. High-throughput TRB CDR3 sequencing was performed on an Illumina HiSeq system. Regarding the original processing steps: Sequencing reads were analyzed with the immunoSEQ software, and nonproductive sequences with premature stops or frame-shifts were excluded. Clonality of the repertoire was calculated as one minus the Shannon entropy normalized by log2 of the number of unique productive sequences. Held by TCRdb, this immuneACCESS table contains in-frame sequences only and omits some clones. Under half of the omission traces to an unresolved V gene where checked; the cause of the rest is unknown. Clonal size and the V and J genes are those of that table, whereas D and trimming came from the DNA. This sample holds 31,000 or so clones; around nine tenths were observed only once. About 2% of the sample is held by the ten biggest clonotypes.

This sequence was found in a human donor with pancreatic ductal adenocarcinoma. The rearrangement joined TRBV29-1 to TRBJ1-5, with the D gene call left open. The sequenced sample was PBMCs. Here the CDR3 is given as CSVVEGGSNQPQHF. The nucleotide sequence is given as TGCAGCGTTGTGGAGGGTGGAAGCAATCAGCCCCAGCATTTT.